The rows below give T cell receptor beta chains drawn from one sample of a study of T cell repertoires in aging, cancer and after chemotherapy. TCRdb redid the calling of the multiplex PCR reads with MiXCR, one entry per CDR3 protein. The repertoire holds 700 to 900 distinct CDR3 sequences, with around 70% as singletons. Sequenced material: blood. Receptor source: a human donor with a blood cancer. Each CDR3 is given with its conserved first and last residue. Each record gives: CDR3 length, J gene, clone size, D gene, V gene, CDR3 DNA, CDR3 protein. The D gene is left open where the match is weak. Only part of the rows carry a size: once, few, many, or a class if the clone is expanded.

CDR3 length: 14; J gene: TRBJ1-6; clone size: few; D gene: .; V gene: TRBV28; CDR3 DNA: TGTGCCAGCAGGAGGAGCTCCTATAATTCACCCCTCCACTTT; CDR3 protein: CASRRSSYNSPLHF
CDR3 length: 15; J gene: TRBJ2-3; clone size: .; D gene: TRBD2; V gene: TRBV29-1; CDR3 DNA: TGCAGTACCTCCGGGACTAGCGGGCGCACAGATACGCAGTATTTT; CDR3 protein: CSTSGTSGRTDTQYF
CDR3 length: 16; J gene: TRBJ2-1; clone size: .; D gene: .; V gene: TRBV6-5; CDR3 DNA: TGTGCCAGCAGCCGCTCGGGGAAGCCCTTCTACAATGAGCAGTTCTTC; CDR3 protein: CASSRSGKPFYNEQFF
CDR3 length: 13; J gene: TRBJ2-5; clone size: .; D gene: .; V gene: TRBV11-1; CDR3 DNA: TGTGCCAGCAGCTTAAGTAGGAAAGAGACCCAGTACTTC; CDR3 protein: CASSLSRKETQYF
CDR3 length: 11; J gene: TRBJ2-7; clone size: .; D gene: .; V gene: TRBV7-9; CDR3 DNA: TGTGCCCGCAGGGGGGGGGACGAGCAGTACTTC; CDR3 protein: CARRGGDEQYF
CDR3 length: 15; J gene: TRBJ2-3; clone size: few; D gene: .; V gene: TRBV12-3/TRBV12-4; CDR3 DNA: TGTGCCAGCAGTCCGGGCCAACCGGGCACAGATACGCAGTATTTT; CDR3 protein: CASSPGQPGTDTQYF
CDR3 length: 13; J gene: TRBJ2-5; clone size: .; D gene: .; V gene: TRBV30; CDR3 DNA: TGTGCCTGGAGTGTACAGACCGGGGAGACCCAGTACTTC; CDR3 protein: CAWSVQTGETQYF
CDR3 length: 17; J gene: TRBJ1-4; clone size: .; D gene: TRBD1; V gene: TRBV12-3/TRBV12-4; CDR3 DNA: TGTGCCAGCAGTTTCGGGACAGGGGGAACAACTAATGAAAAACTGTTTTTT; CDR3 protein: CASSFGTGGTTNEKLFF
CDR3 length: 14; J gene: TRBJ1-1; clone size: once; D gene: .; V gene: TRBV18; CDR3 DNA: TGTGCCAGCTCACCATTACCCCAGAACACTGAAGCTTTCTTT; CDR3 protein: CASSPLPQNTEAFF
CDR3 length: 15; J gene: TRBJ2-3; clone size: .; D gene: .; V gene: TRBV20-1; CDR3 DNA: TGCAGTGCTAGAGATTGGCGGGGAAGCACAGATACGCAGTATTTT; CDR3 protein: CSARDWRGSTDTQYF
CDR3 length: 14; J gene: TRBJ2-5; clone size: .; D gene: TRBD1; V gene: TRBV24-1; CDR3 DNA: TGTGCCACCAGTGGACAGGGTGGGGAGGAGACCCAGTACTTC; CDR3 protein: CATSGQGGEETQYF
CDR3 length: 17; J gene: TRBJ2-6; clone size: few; D gene: .; V gene: TRBV12-3/TRBV12-4; CDR3 DNA: TGTGCCAGCAGTGCCACAGGTTACGCGGCCGGGGCCAACGTCCTGACTTTC; CDR3 protein: CASSATGYAAGANVLTF
CDR3 length: 17; J gene: TRBJ2-7; clone size: .; D gene: TRBD1; V gene: TRBV6-2/TRBV6-3; CDR3 DNA: TGTGCCAGCAGTTACTCGATTGGGACAGGGGGCATCTACGAGCAGTACTTC; CDR3 protein: CASSYSIGTGGIYEQYF
CDR3 length: 16; J gene: TRBJ1-2; clone size: .; D gene: TRBD1; V gene: TRBV19; CDR3 DNA: TGTGCCAGTAGTTCTCCAGGGACAGGGGGCCCCTATGGCTACACCTTC; CDR3 protein: CASSSPGTGGPYGYTF
CDR3 length: 13; J gene: TRBJ1-4; clone size: once; D gene: .; V gene: TRBV19; CDR3 DNA: TGTGCCAGTTTAGATGCAACTAATGAAAAACTGTTTTTT; CDR3 protein: CASLDATNEKLFF
CDR3 length: 14; J gene: TRBJ1-2; clone size: .; D gene: .; V gene: TRBV6-5; CDR3 DNA: TGTGCCAGCAGGGGAACAGTACTTAACTATGGCTACACCTTC; CDR3 protein: CASRGTVLNYGYTF
CDR3 length: 17; J gene: TRBJ2-1; clone size: .; D gene: .; V gene: TRBV9; CDR3 DNA: TGTGCCAGCAGCGTAGCCTCAGTCCAGTCCCCCTACAATGAGCAGTTCTTC; CDR3 protein: CASSVASVQSPYNEQFF
CDR3 length: 15; J gene: TRBJ1-3; clone size: .; D gene: .; V gene: TRBV6-4; CDR3 DNA: TGTGCCAGCAGGACCGGGACACCTTTTGGAAACACCATATATTTT; CDR3 protein: CASRTGTPFGNTIYF
CDR3 length: 18; J gene: TRBJ2-2; clone size: .; D gene: TRBD2; V gene: TRBV12-3/TRBV12-4; CDR3 DNA: TGTGCCAGCAGTACCCGTGATAGCGGGGGGCCCAGCACCGGGGAGCTGTTTTTT; CDR3 protein: CASSTRDSGGPSTGELFF
CDR3 length: 14; J gene: TRBJ2-3; clone size: .; D gene: .; V gene: TRBV12-3/TRBV12-4; CDR3 DNA: TGTGCCAGCAGTTCCTCCGACTCACCAGATACGCAGTATTTT; CDR3 protein: CASSSSDSPDTQYF
CDR3 length: 15; J gene: TRBJ2-6; clone size: .; D gene: .; V gene: TRBV14; CDR3 DNA: TGTGCCAGCAGCCAATCAGGCTCTGGGGCCAACGTCCTGACTTTC; CDR3 protein: CASSQSGSGANVLTF
CDR3 length: 14; J gene: TRBJ2-3; clone size: few; D gene: TRBD2; V gene: TRBV6-1; CDR3 DNA: TGTGCCAGCAGCCTAGCGGGGGGCACAGATACGCAGTATTTT; CDR3 protein: CASSLAGGTDTQYF
CDR3 length: 13; J gene: TRBJ2-1; clone size: .; D gene: .; V gene: TRBV6-1; CDR3 DNA: TGTGCCAGCAGACAGGAGGGGGCAGTAGAGCAGTTCTTC; CDR3 protein: CASRQEGAVEQFF
CDR3 length: 16; J gene: TRBJ2-5; clone size: large; D gene: TRBD2; V gene: TRBV27; CDR3 DNA: TGTGCCAGCAGTCAGGGACTAGCGGGACTAGAAGAGACCCAGTACTTC; CDR3 protein: CASSQGLAGLEETQYF
CDR3 length: 17; J gene: TRBJ2-3; clone size: .; D gene: .; V gene: TRBV5-1; CDR3 DNA: TGCGCCAGCAGCTTGGCCGGGTTAGGTTCTCCAGCAGGTACGCAGTATTTT; CDR3 protein: CASSLAGLGSPAGTQYF
CDR3 length: 14; J gene: TRBJ2-2; clone size: .; D gene: .; V gene: TRBV7-9; CDR3 DNA: TGTGCCAGCAGCTTCAACGCGAACACCGGGGAGCTGTTTTTT; CDR3 protein: CASSFNANTGELFF
CDR3 length: 13; J gene: TRBJ1-2; clone size: once; D gene: TRBD1; V gene: TRBV29-1; CDR3 DNA: TGCAGCGTTGAGGGGCAGGGGGTCTATGGCTACACCTTC; CDR3 protein: CSVEGQGVYGYTF
CDR3 length: 15; J gene: TRBJ2-3; clone size: .; D gene: .; V gene: TRBV7-4; CDR3 DNA: TGTGCCAGCAGTAAGGGGCTCGCGAACACAGATACGCAGTATTTT; CDR3 protein: CASSKGLANTDTQYF
CDR3 length: 16; J gene: TRBJ2-5; clone size: .; D gene: TRBD2; V gene: TRBV20-1; CDR3 DNA: TGCAGTGCTAGAGACCCCCGTACCGGGGGGAGGGAGACCCAGTACTTC; CDR3 protein: CSARDPRTGGRETQYF
CDR3 length: 15; J gene: TRBJ2-2; clone size: hyperexpanded; D gene: .; V gene: TRBV6-2/TRBV6-3; CDR3 DNA: TGTGCCAGCAGCATAGTGGGGGGTTACACCGGGGAGCTGTTTTTT; CDR3 protein: CASSIVGGYTGELFF
CDR3 length: 16; J gene: TRBJ1-5; clone size: .; D gene: .; V gene: TRBV30; CDR3 DNA: TGTGCCTGGAGTGACCCCGGGACGGATAGCAATCAGCCCCAGCATTTT; CDR3 protein: CAWSDPGTDSNQPQHF
CDR3 length: 14; J gene: TRBJ2-3; clone size: .; D gene: .; V gene: TRBV19; CDR3 DNA: TGTGCCAGTAGTATAGTGGGGGTTTTAGATACGCAGTATTTT; CDR3 protein: CASSIVGVLDTQYF
CDR3 length: 12; J gene: TRBJ1-5; clone size: .; D gene: .; V gene: TRBV15; CDR3 DNA: TGTGCCACCAGCAGAGACAATCAGCCCCAGCATTTT; CDR3 protein: CATSRDNQPQHF
CDR3 length: 12; J gene: TRBJ2-2; clone size: .; D gene: .; V gene: TRBV19; CDR3 DNA: TGTGCCAGTAGTATAAGGAGCGGGGAGCTGTTTTTT; CDR3 protein: CASSIRSGELFF
CDR3 length: 17; J gene: TRBJ1-2; clone size: .; D gene: .; V gene: TRBV7-9; CDR3 DNA: TGTGCCAGCAGCTTAGAGGGGGGCTTTGGTGATCTTTATGGCTACACCTTC; CDR3 protein: CASSLEGGFGDLYGYTF
CDR3 length: 18; J gene: TRBJ2-3; clone size: .; D gene: .; V gene: TRBV5-6; CDR3 DNA: TGTGCCAGCAGCTTAAAGGCGGATGTGGGGACTCGCGTGTATACGCAGTATTTT; CDR3 protein: CASSLKADVGTRVYTQYF
CDR3 length: 13; J gene: TRBJ2-7; clone size: few; D gene: .; V gene: TRBV7-6; CDR3 DNA: TGTGCCAGCAGCGGAGAGGAGGACACCGAGCAGTACTTC; CDR3 protein: CASSGEEDTEQYF
CDR3 length: 15; J gene: TRBJ1-6; clone size: .; D gene: TRBD1; V gene: TRBV5-6; CDR3 DNA: TGTGCCAGCAGCTTCGGTGGGACAGGGGATTCACCCCTCCACTTT; CDR3 protein: CASSFGGTGDSPLHF
CDR3 length: 14; J gene: TRBJ2-1; clone size: .; D gene: .; V gene: TRBV29-1; CDR3 DNA: TGCAGCGTCCCCGGGACAAACTCCTACAATGAGCAGTTCTTC; CDR3 protein: CSVPGTNSYNEQFF
CDR3 length: 12; J gene: TRBJ2-5; clone size: .; D gene: .; V gene: TRBV30; CDR3 DNA: TGTGCCTGGACCCTCTTGGGAGGGACCCAGTACTTC; CDR3 protein: CAWTLLGGTQYF
CDR3 length: 14; J gene: TRBJ1-4; clone size: few; D gene: .; V gene: TRBV28; CDR3 DNA: TGTGCCAGCAGTTTTGGCGTCGAGGGTGAAAAACTGTTTTTT; CDR3 protein: CASSFGVEGEKLFF
CDR3 length: 14; J gene: TRBJ1-1; clone size: large; D gene: .; V gene: TRBV12-3/TRBV12-4; CDR3 DNA: TGTGCCAGCAGTCCCCGGGTGGGGGCCGGAGGGGCTTTCTTT; CDR3 protein: CASSPRVGAGGAFF
CDR3 length: 13; J gene: TRBJ2-6; clone size: .; D gene: .; V gene: TRBV5-1; CDR3 DNA: TGTGCCAGCAGCTTCTCTGGGGCCAACGTCCTGACTTTC; CDR3 protein: CASSFSGANVLTF
CDR3 length: 16; J gene: TRBJ1-1; clone size: .; D gene: TRBD1; V gene: TRBV27; CDR3 DNA: TGTGCCAGCAGTGCGACAGGGGGAAGGTTTCGCACTGAAGCTTTCTTT; CDR3 protein: CASSATGGRFRTEAFF
CDR3 length: 15; J gene: TRBJ1-5; clone size: .; D gene: TRBD1; V gene: TRBV12-3/TRBV12-4; CDR3 DNA: TGTGCCAGCAGTTTATTGAGACAGGGTCTTGGGCCCCAGCATTTT; CDR3 protein: CASSLLRQGLGPQHF
CDR3 length: 15; J gene: TRBJ2-2; clone size: few; D gene: .; V gene: TRBV4-1; CDR3 DNA: TGCGCCAGCAGCGCCGCCTACTCCGAAGCCGGGGAGCTGTTTTTT; CDR3 protein: CASSAAYSEAGELFF
CDR3 length: 13; J gene: TRBJ1-2; clone size: .; D gene: TRBD1; V gene: TRBV5-4; CDR3 DNA: TGTGCCAGCAGCGTGCAGGGGGACATTGGCTACACCTTC; CDR3 protein: CASSVQGDIGYTF
CDR3 length: 13; J gene: TRBJ1-5; clone size: .; D gene: .; V gene: TRBV5-6; CDR3 DNA: TGTGCCAGCAGCTTGGGGGCTAATCAGCCCCAGCATTTT; CDR3 protein: CASSLGANQPQHF
CDR3 length: 16; J gene: TRBJ2-5; clone size: .; D gene: TRBD2; V gene: TRBV7-2; CDR3 DNA: TGTGCCAGCAGCCTGACTAGCGGGAGACGGTCGGAGACCCAGTACTTC; CDR3 protein: CASSLTSGRRSETQYF
CDR3 length: 13; J gene: TRBJ1-5; clone size: .; D gene: .; V gene: TRBV19; CDR3 DNA: TGTGCCAGTAGTGGGGGGGCTCAACAGCCCCAGCATTTT; CDR3 protein: CASSGGAQQPQHF